The TCR beta chain under discussion was sequenced for a study of T cell responses to AZD1222 COVID-19 vaccine. Libraries were prepared by immunoSEQ multiplex PCR; TCRdb keeps only in-frame clonotypes and omits some of them. The data show roughly 150,000 clones, with 70% to 90% seen just once and roughly 3% held by the top ten. Germline V gives CDR1 SGHNT, CDR2 YYREEE (reference sequence). The CDR3 spans 16 residues. J gave up 1 base and V 5 bases, and 7 bases lay outside the gene matches. The TCR was taken from an adult in good health. The genes are TRBV5-4 and TRBJ2-2; 8 bases line up with TRBD2. Material: peripheral blood, obtained on day 0 of AZD1222 vaccination. In nucleotides, the CDR3 is TGTGCCAGCAGACCCATGGCGGGAGGGAACACCGGGGAGCTGTTTTTT. Protein: CASRPMAGGNTGELFF.